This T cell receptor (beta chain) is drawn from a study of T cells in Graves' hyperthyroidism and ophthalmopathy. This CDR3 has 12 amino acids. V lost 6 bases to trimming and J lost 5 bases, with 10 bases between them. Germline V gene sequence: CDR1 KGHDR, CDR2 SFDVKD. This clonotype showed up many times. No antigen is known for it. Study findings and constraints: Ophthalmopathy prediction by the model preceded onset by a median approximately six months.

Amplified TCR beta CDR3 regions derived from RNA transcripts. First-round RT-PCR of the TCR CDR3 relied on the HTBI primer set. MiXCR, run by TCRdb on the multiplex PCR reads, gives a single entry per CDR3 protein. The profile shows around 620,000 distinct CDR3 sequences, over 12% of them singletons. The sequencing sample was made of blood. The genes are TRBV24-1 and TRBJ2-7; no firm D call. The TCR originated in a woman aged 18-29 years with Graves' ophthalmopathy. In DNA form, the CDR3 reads TGTGCCACCAGTAGCATGAGAAACGAGCAGTACTTC. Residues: CATSSMRNEQYF.